Below, 2 T cell receptor beta chains from the same sample are listed, as sequenced in a study of blood T cell repertoires in COVID-19 (dated by TCRdb to 2018 to 2020). To prepare the library, the immunoSEQ multiplex PCR assay was applied. Entries here come from immuneACCESS through TCRdb and include only in-frame sequences with V and J called. Some clones fail to appear in such tables; in the studies checked, an unresolved V gene covers under half of the shortfall, and the cause of the remainder is unknown. In this sample the table shows 45,000 or so clones, about 86% of which occur a single time. Jointly, the top ten make up 40% to 55% of the sample. The sequenced sample was peripheral blood. The receptors here all came from a human donor in a cohort sampled during active COVID-19.

The chain combines TRBV2 with TRBJ2-3; no clear D. Germline V gene sequence: CDR1 SNHLY, CDR2 FYNNEI. The CDR3 contains 11 residues. The V and J ends lost 4 bases and 14 bases respectively, with 13 bases between them. The CDR3 is CASSGISNRYF. CDR3 nucleotides: TGTGCCAGCAGTGGAATCAGTAATCGGTATTTT.

The V and J genes are TRBV3-1 (or the pseudogene TRBV3-2) and TRBJ1-5; the D gene is possibly TRBD1 (5 bases). CDR3 size: 13 residues. The germline CDR1 and CDR2 sequences are LGHDT and YNNKEL (reference sequence). The V gene lost 0 bases and the J gene lost 11 bases, with 11 bases spanning the gap. This chain's CDR3 is CASSQEPGGTQHF. The DNA of the CDR3 is TGTGCCAGCAGCCAAGAGCCGGGGGGAACCCAGCATTTT.